This T cell receptor (beta chain) was sequenced in a study of shared clonotypes between healthy human individuals. The wider study: Donors were two women and a few men aged 18 to 49.

This clone was seen a single time. The germline V gene encodes CDR1 LNHDA and CDR2 SQIVND (reference sequence). The CDR3 is made up of 15 amino acids. Trimming stripped 5 bases from V and 6 bases from J, with 17 bases between. Profiled with immunoSEQ multiplex PCR; TCRdb holds only in-frame clones, not every one. The data contain fewer than 400,000 clones, around 67% of them singletons. Input material: memory CD4+ T cells sorted from blood. Stated subset: CD45RA-negative fraction. V is TRBV19 and J is TRBJ2-1; D remains unclear. The origin of this receptor is a young man in good health. CDR3 bases: TGTGCCAGTAGTGTTTGGACCCTCGGTCCCAATGAGCAGTTCTTC. Translating gives CASSVWTLGPNEQFF.